This T cell receptor (beta chain) was sequenced for a study of cytomegalovirus exposure and HLA in healthy donors. Deletions cut 3 bases from V and 0 bases from J, with 12 bases between. This CDR3 has 16 residues. Germline CDR1 is MNHNS and CDR2 is SASEGT. The primer mix had 60 Vbeta and 13 Jbeta primers. The method was immunoSEQ multiplex PCR; TCRdb's version includes in-frame clones alone and lacks a portion of them. This sample yields approximately 160,000 clones, of which approximately 67% are seen a single time; 4.5% belongs to the top ten. This clone showed up just a few times. The material sequenced was PBMCs. The TCR comes from a young woman in good health and CMV-seropositive. This rearrangement joins TRBV6-1 to TRBJ1-5; D gene ambiguous. The CDR3 nucleotides are TGTGCCAGCAGTGAGCTAAGACTAAATAGCAATCAGCCCCAGCATTTT. The encoded protein is CASSELRLNSNQPQHF.